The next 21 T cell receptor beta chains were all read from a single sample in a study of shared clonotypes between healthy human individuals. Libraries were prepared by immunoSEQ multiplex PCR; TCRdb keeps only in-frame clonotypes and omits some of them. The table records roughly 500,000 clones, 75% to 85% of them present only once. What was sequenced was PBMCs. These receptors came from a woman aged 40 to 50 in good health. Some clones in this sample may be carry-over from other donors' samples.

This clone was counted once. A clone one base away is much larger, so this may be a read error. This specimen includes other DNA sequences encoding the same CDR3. The CDR3 region has the DNA TGTGCCAGCAGCCAAGGGGGGAACTATGGCTACACCTTC. Amino acid sequence: CASSQGGNYGYTF. The chain couples TRBV14 to TRBJ1-2, with a possible D match to TRBD1 (5 bases). The germline CDR1 and CDR2 sequences are SGHDN and FVKESK. Trimming cost V 1 base and J 2 bases, with 5 bases left between them. The CDR3 loop spans 13 amino acids.

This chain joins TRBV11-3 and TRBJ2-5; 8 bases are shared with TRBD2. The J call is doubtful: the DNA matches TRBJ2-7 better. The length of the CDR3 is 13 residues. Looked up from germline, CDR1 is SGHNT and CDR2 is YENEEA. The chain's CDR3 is CASSPGLASEQYF. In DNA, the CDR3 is TGTGCCAGCAGCCCCGGACTAGCAAGCGAGCAGTACTTC.

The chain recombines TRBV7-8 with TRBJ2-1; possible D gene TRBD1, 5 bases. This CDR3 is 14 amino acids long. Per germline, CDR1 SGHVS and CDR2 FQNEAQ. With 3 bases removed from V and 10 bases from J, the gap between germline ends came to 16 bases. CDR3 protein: CASSFRTLLGEQFF. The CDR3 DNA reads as TGTGCCAGCAGCTTTCGGACATTATTGGGGGAGCAGTTCTTC. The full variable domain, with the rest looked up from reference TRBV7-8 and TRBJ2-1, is GAGVSQSPRYKVAKRGQDVALRCDPISGHVSLFWYQQALGQGPEFLTYFQNEAQLDKSGLPSDRFFAERPEGSVSTLKIQRTQQEDSAVYLCASSFRTLLGEQFFGPGTRLTVL.

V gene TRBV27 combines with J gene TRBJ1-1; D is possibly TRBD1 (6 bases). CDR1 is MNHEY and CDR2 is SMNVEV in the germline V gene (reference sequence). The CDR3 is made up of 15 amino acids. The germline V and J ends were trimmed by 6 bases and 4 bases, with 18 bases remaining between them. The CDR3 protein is CASREIGTYLTEAFF. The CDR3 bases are TGTGCCAGCAGAGAGATTGGGACATACCTCACTGAAGCTTTCTTT.

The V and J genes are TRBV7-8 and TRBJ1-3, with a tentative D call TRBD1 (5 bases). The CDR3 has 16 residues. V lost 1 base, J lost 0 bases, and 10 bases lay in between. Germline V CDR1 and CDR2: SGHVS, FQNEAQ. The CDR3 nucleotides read TGTGCCAGCAGCTTAGGGGGACGGTACTCTGGAAACACCATATATTTT. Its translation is CASSLGGRYSGNTIYF.

The CDR3, as DNA: TGTGCCAGCAGCTTAGAAGGGGGTTCGGCGTCGAGCTCCTACAATGAGCAGTTCTTC. It translates to CASSLEGGSASSSYNEQFF. The gene calls are TRBV11-3 and TRBJ2-1, with D tentatively TRBD1 (6 bases). V lost 0 bases and J lost 0, with 18 bases in between. CDR3 length: 19 residues. In germline, CDR1 is SGHNT, CDR2 YENEEA.

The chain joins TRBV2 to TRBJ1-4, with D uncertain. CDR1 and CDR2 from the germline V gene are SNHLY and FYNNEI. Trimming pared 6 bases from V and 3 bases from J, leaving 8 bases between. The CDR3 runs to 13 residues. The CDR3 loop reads CASRSQPNEKLFF. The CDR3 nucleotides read TGTGCCAGCAGGTCCCAGCCTAATGAAAAACTGTTTTTT. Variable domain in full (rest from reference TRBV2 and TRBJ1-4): EPEVTQTPSHQVTQMGQEVILRCVPISNHLYFYWYRQILGQKVEFLVSFYNNEISEKSEIFDDQFSVERPDGSNFTLKIRSTKLEDSAMYFCASRSQPNEKLFFGSGTQLSVL.

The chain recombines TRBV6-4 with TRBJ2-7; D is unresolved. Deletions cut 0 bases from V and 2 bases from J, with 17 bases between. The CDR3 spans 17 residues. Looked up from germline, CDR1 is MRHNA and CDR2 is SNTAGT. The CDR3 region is CASSDSSMRNGTYEQYF. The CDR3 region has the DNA TGTGCCAGCAGTGACTCCTCGATGAGGAACGGCACCTACGAGCAGTACTTC.

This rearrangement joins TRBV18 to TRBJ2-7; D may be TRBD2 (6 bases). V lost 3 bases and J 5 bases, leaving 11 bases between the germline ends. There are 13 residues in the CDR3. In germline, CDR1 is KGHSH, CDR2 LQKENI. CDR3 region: CASSPGGSDEQYF. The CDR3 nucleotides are TGTGCCAGCTCACCGGGAGGTTCAGACGAGCAGTACTTC.

CDR3 protein: CASSELGLIQETQYF. Here the CDR3 DNA reads TGTGCCAGCAGTGAGCTGGGTCTTATCCAAGAGACCCAGTACTTC. The chain joins TRBV2 to TRBJ2-5; D is undetermined. The germline V gene encodes CDR1 SNHLY and CDR2 FYNNEI. Trimming stripped 3 bases from V and 1 base from J, with 12 bases between. This CDR3 has 15 amino acids.

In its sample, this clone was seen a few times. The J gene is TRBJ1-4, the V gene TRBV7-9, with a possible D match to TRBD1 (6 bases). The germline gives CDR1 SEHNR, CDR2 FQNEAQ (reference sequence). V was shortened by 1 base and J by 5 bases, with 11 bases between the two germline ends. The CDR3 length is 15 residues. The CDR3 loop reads CASSLDTGSNEKLFF. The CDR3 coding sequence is TGTGCCAGCAGCTTAGACACAGGGTCCAATGAAAAACTGTTTTTT.

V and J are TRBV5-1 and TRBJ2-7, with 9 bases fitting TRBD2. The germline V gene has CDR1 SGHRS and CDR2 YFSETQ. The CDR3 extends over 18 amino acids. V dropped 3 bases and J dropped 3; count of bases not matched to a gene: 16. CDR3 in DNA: TGCGCCAGCAGCTCCATTCCAGTCGTAGCGGGAGAAAGCTACGAGCAGTACTTC. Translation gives CASSSIPVVAGESYEQYF.

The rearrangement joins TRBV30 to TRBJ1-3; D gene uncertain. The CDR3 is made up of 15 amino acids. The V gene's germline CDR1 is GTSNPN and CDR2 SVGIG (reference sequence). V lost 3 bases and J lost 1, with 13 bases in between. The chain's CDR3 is CAWSMLGSSGNTIYF. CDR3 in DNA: TGTGCCTGGAGCATGTTAGGCAGTTCTGGAAACACCATATATTTT. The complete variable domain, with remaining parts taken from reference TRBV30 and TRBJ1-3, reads SQTIHQWPATLVQPVGSPLSLECTVEGTSNPNLYWYRQAAGRGLQLLFYSVGIGQISSEVPQNLSASRPQDRQFILSSKKLLLSDSGFYLCAWSMLGSSGNTIYFGEGSWLTVV.

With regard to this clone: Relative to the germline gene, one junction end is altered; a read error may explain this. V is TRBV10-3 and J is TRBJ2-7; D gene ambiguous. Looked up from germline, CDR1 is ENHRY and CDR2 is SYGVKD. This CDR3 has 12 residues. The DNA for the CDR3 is TGTGCCACCAGTGTCGCCCCTTTCGAGCAGTACTTC. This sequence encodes CATSVAPFEQYF.

CDR3 nucleotides: TGTGCCAGCAGCTGGACAGGGAGCGAGCAGTACTTC. The encoded protein is CASSWTGSEQYF. The rearrangement links TRBV2 to TRBJ2-7; 8 bases are a match to TRBD1. The CDR3 covers 12 residues. Germline lookup yields CDR1 SNHLY and CDR2 FYNNEI. With V trimmed by 6 bases and J by 6 bases, 4 bases remained unmatched. Full variable domain (missing parts from reference TRBV2 and TRBJ2-7): EPEVTQTPSHQVTQMGQEVILRCVPISNHLYFYWYRQILGQKVEFLVSFYNNEISEKSEIFDDQFSVERPDGSNFTLKIRSTKLEDSAMYFCASSWTGSEQYFGPGTRLTVT.

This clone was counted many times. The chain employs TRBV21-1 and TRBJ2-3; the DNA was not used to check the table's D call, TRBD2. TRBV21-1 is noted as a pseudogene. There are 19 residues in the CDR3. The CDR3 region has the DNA TGTGCCAGCAGCAAGATCCGGGGACTAGCGGGAAAGAGCACAGATACGCAGTATTTT. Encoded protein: CASSKIRGLAGKSTDTQYF.

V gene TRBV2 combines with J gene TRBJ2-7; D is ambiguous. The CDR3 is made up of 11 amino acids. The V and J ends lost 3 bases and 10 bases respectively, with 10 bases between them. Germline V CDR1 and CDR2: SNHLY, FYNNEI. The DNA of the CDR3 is TGTGCCAGCAGTGAGTTGGCGTTCCAGTACTTC. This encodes CASSELAFQYF.

CDR3 bases: TGTGCCAGCAGCTTACCGGGTGGTCAGAGCCAGTACTTC. As protein: CASSLPGGQSQYF. The chain uses TRBV5-4 and TRBJ2-5; unclear D gene. Deletions cut 2 bases from V and 10 bases from J, with 15 bases between. Per germline, CDR1 SGHNT and CDR2 YYREEE (reference sequence). The CDR3 sequence is 13 residues long.

CDR3 loop: CASGTGFFGQYF. The CDR3 DNA sequence: TGTGCCAGTGGGACAGGGTTTTTTGGGCAGTATTTT. The genes are TRBV21-1 and TRBJ2-3; the DNA was not used to check the table's D call, TRBD1. TRBV21-1 is labeled a pseudogene. The length of the CDR3 is 12 residues.

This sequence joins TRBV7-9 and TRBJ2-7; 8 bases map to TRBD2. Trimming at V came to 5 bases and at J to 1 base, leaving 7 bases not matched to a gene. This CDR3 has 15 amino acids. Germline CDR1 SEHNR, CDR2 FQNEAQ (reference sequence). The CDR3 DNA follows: TGTGCCAGCAGCCCCAGCGGGAGCCGGTCCTACGAGCAGTACTTC. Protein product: CASSPSGSRSYEQYF.

DNA for the CDR3: TGTGCCAGCACCCAATCAGGGGGTATCGGAAACATTCAGTACTTC. The encoded protein is CASTQSGGIGNIQYF. This rearrangement joins TRBV27 to TRBJ2-4; 7 nucleotides align to TRBD1. The CDR3 has 15 amino acids. The J segment lost 6 bases and the V segment lost 7 bases, leaving 12 bases of the junction unmatched. Germline CDR1 is MNHEY and CDR2 is SMNVEV (reference sequence).